A single sample is the source of the 9 T cell receptor beta chains below, sequenced in a study of blood T cell repertoires in COVID-19. TCRdb's copy holds only in-frame clones and misses some; the assay was immunoSEQ multiplex PCR. The sample includes nearly 200,000 clones, 80% to 90% of them seen just once. Sequencing was performed on peripheral blood. The receptor set was obtained from a human donor in a cohort sampled during active COVID-19.

DNA for the CDR3: TGTGCCAGCAGCACCCGCGGGAATTCACCCCTCCACTTT. This gives the protein CASSTRGNSPLHF. The rearrangement joins TRBV3-1 (or the pseudogene TRBV3-2) to TRBJ1-6; no definite D call. V was clipped by 5 bases and J by 7 bases, with 9 bases between them. The CDR3 spans 13 residues. From germline, CDR1 is LGHDT and CDR2 YNNKEL (reference sequence).

The gene calls are TRBV10-3 and TRBJ2-2; maybe TRBD2 (7 bases). This CDR3 contains 14 residues. The germline V gene encodes CDR1 ENHRY and CDR2 SYGVKD. Deletions cut 11 bases from V and 3 bases from J, with 16 bases between. The CDR3 nucleotides read TGTGCCGCCTCCGAGGGGGGGGACACCGGGGAGCTGTTTTTT. It is translated as CAASEGGDTGELFF.

About this clone itself: At one of its ends the junction is not consistent with the germline gene, which may arise from a read error. J is TRBJ2-1 and V is TRBV25-1; D ambiguous. Germline V lookup: CDR1 MGHDK, CDR2 SYGVNS. The CDR3 is made up of 13 amino acids. CDR3 in amino acids: CASSEQNYKATLF. CDR3 in DNA: TGTGCCAGCAGTGAACAGAACTACAAAGCAACCCTCTTC.

The count of this clone is one. The gene calls are TRBV21-1 and TRBJ1-2. TRBV21-1 is assigned pseudogene status. CDR3 length equals 16 residues. The DNA of the CDR3 is TGTGCCAGCAGCAAAGATGGAGCAAAAGCTAACTATGGCTACACCTTC. Encoded protein: CASSKDGAKANYGYTF.

The gene calls are TRBV10-3 and TRBJ2-2, with a weak D call TRBD1 (6 bases). The germline V gene has CDR1 ENHRY and CDR2 SYGVKD. CDR3 length equals 16 residues. Trimming took off 3 bases at V and 7 bases at J, with 18 bases between the two ends. The CDR3 loop is CAISERQDGLGGELFF. The CDR3 nucleotides are TGTGCCATCAGTGAAAGACAGGACGGTTTGGGCGGGGAGCTGTTTTTT.

The count of this clone is one. The chain employs TRBV28 and TRBJ2-7, with 7 nucleotides matching TRBD1. From germline, CDR1 is MDHEN and CDR2 SYDVKM. The CDR3 runs to 15 residues. With 3 bases clipped from V and 4 bases from J, the junction kept 9 bases outside the gene matches. This chain's CDR3 is CASSLIGQVSYEQYF. In DNA form, the CDR3 reads TGTGCCAGCAGTTTGATCGGACAGGTTTCGTACGAGCAGTACTTC.

The DNA of the CDR3 is TGTGCCAGCAGCGACTGGGAGACCCAGTACTTC. Translating it yields CASSDWETQYF. This chain joins TRBV3-1 (or the pseudogene TRBV3-2) and TRBJ2-5; no firm D call. CDR1 is LGHDT and CDR2 is YNNKEL in the germline V gene (reference sequence). CDR3 length: 11 amino acids. Trimming took 5 bases from V and 5 from J, leaving 6 bases between them.

V and J are TRBV18 and TRBJ2-3; the match to TRBD2 covers 11 bases. Germline-derived CDR1 and CDR2 are KGHSH and LQKENI. The CDR3 has 16 residues. The trim removed 6 bases at V and 1 base at J, leaving 6 bases unmatched. The CDR3 bases are TGTGCCAGCTCCCTAGCGGGGGGCAGGGGCACAGATACGCAGTATTTT. Translated: CASSLAGGRGTDTQYF.

This clone came up a few times. The chain employs TRBV19 and TRBJ2-3; D possibly corresponds to TRBD2 (5 bases). The CDR3 is 13 amino acids. Germline assignment: CDR1 LNHDA and CDR2 SQIVND (reference sequence). The V and J ends lost 4 bases and 7 bases respectively, with 12 bases between them. The CDR3 DNA sequence: TGTGCCAGTAGTACCCTGCGAGGGCATACGCAGTATTTT. It yields the protein CASSTLRGHTQYF.